The rows below give T cell receptor beta chains drawn from one sample of a study of spatial heterogeneity in lung cancer. TCRdb re-called the 5' RACE reads with MiXCR, one entry per CDR3 protein. The sample shows about 15,000 distinct CDR3 sequences, under 20% of them seen only once. The input for sequencing was PBMCs, taken at follow-up. The receptors derive from a male donor with early-stage non-small cell lung cancer. Each CDR3 is given with its conserved first and last residue. The D gene is left open where the match is weak. Not all rows give a size; the values are once, few, many and, for expanded clones, a class.

cdr3_nt: TGTGCTAGCAGCGATATGGGCGGGGAGCTGTTTTTT
cdr3_aa: CASSDMGGELFF
j_call: TRBJ2-2
d_call: -
cdr3_length: 12
v_call: TRBV7-7
clone_size: -

cdr3_nt: TGCGCCAGCAGCCAAGTCGGCTCGGGGGCGAGGGATACGCAGTATTTT
cdr3_aa: CASSQVGSGARDTQYF
j_call: TRBJ2-3
d_call: -
cdr3_length: 16
v_call: TRBV4-1
clone_size: -

cdr3_nt: TGTGCTAGCAGCTTACGTACTGGGACGGTCCGGCTGGATGAGCAGTTCTTC
cdr3_aa: CASSLRTGTVRLDEQFF
j_call: TRBJ2-1
d_call: -
cdr3_length: 17
v_call: TRBV7-7
clone_size: few

cdr3_nt: TGTGCCAGCAGTGAGGGATGGGATAATTCACCCCTCCACTTT
cdr3_aa: CASSEGWDNSPLHF
j_call: TRBJ1-6
d_call: -
cdr3_length: 14
v_call: TRBV6-1
clone_size: once

cdr3_nt: TGTGCCTGGACCGGGAACTCTGGAAACACCATATATTTT
cdr3_aa: CAWTGNSGNTIYF
j_call: TRBJ1-3
d_call: -
cdr3_length: 13
v_call: TRBV30
clone_size: medium-sized

cdr3_nt: TGTGCCAGCAGCTTATCGACAGAAAATTCACCCCTCCACTTT
cdr3_aa: CASSLSTENSPLHF
j_call: TRBJ1-6
d_call: -
cdr3_length: 14
v_call: TRBV7-2
clone_size: -

cdr3_nt: TGCAGTGCTAGAGATCTCGCAGGAGAGAGTAACTATGGCTACACCTTC
cdr3_aa: CSARDLAGESNYGYTF
j_call: TRBJ1-2
d_call: -
cdr3_length: 16
v_call: TRBV20-1
clone_size: -

cdr3_nt: TGTGCCAGCAGTCCGACCGGGGGGGAGCTGTTTTTT
cdr3_aa: CASSPTGGELFF
j_call: TRBJ2-2
d_call: -
cdr3_length: 12
v_call: TRBV12-3/TRBV12-4
clone_size: -

cdr3_nt: TGTGCCAGCAGCTCCAAGGCGGGGGGCCTCTACAATGAGCAGTTCTTC
cdr3_aa: CASSSKAGGLYNEQFF
j_call: TRBJ2-1
d_call: TRBD2
cdr3_length: 16
v_call: TRBV7-9
clone_size: few

cdr3_nt: TGCGCCAGCAGCCCGGACGGAGCTGGCACTGAAGCTTTCTTT
cdr3_aa: CASSPDGAGTEAFF
j_call: TRBJ1-1
d_call: -
cdr3_length: 14
v_call: TRBV5-1
clone_size: -

cdr3_nt: TGTGCCAGTAGGTTTAGCGGGGACTCCTACGAGCAGTACTTC
cdr3_aa: CASRFSGDSYEQYF
j_call: TRBJ2-7
d_call: TRBD2
cdr3_length: 14
v_call: TRBV19
clone_size: few

cdr3_nt: TGTGCCAGCAGCGCCGGGACAGGCTCGAACACCGGGGAGCTGTTTTTT
cdr3_aa: CASSAGTGSNTGELFF
j_call: TRBJ2-2
d_call: TRBD1
cdr3_length: 16
v_call: TRBV5-6
clone_size: medium-sized

cdr3_nt: TGCGCCAGCAGCTTGGACCGGGAACTCCCTCGGGAGCAGTACTTC
cdr3_aa: CASSLDRELPREQYF
j_call: TRBJ2-7
d_call: -
cdr3_length: 15
v_call: TRBV5-1
clone_size: few

cdr3_nt: TGCGCCAGCAGTGTTAGTAGCTCCTACGAGCAGTACTTC
cdr3_aa: CASSVSSSYEQYF
j_call: TRBJ2-7
d_call: -
cdr3_length: 13
v_call: TRBV10-2
clone_size: -

cdr3_nt: TGCAGTGCTACTTTTGGCGGGGGCCACGCAGATACGCAGTATTTT
cdr3_aa: CSATFGGGHADTQYF
j_call: TRBJ2-3
d_call: -
cdr3_length: 15
v_call: TRBV20-1
clone_size: many

cdr3_nt: TGTGCCAGCTCACTCAGCAACTCCTACAATGAGCAGTTCTTC
cdr3_aa: CASSLSNSYNEQFF
j_call: TRBJ2-1
d_call: -
cdr3_length: 14
v_call: TRBV18
clone_size: medium-sized

cdr3_nt: TGCGCCAGCACCCCGGCCGAAACGACAGCTGCTGACCAGAAGAGCTCCTACGAGCAGTACTTC
cdr3_aa: CASTPAETTAADQKSSYEQYF
j_call: TRBJ2-7
d_call: -
cdr3_length: 21
v_call: TRBV5-1
clone_size: few

cdr3_nt: TGTGCCAGCAGCCAAAGATTAAGCACAGATACGCAGTATTTT
cdr3_aa: CASSQRLSTDTQYF
j_call: TRBJ2-3
d_call: -
cdr3_length: 14
v_call: TRBV6-5
clone_size: many

cdr3_nt: TGTGCCAGCAGCCAATTTGCAGAAAATCAGCCCCAGCATTTT
cdr3_aa: CASSQFAENQPQHF
j_call: TRBJ1-5
d_call: -
cdr3_length: 14
v_call: TRBV16
clone_size: medium-sized

cdr3_nt: TGTGCCTGGAGCCGACTAGCGGGGGTGAACACCGGGGAGCTGTTTTTT
cdr3_aa: CAWSRLAGVNTGELFF
j_call: TRBJ2-2
d_call: TRBD2
cdr3_length: 16
v_call: TRBV30
clone_size: many

cdr3_nt: TGCGCCAGCAGCGCGGACAGAACGGCCAACACCATATATTTT
cdr3_aa: CASSADRTANTIYF
j_call: TRBJ1-3
d_call: -
cdr3_length: 14
v_call: TRBV5-1
clone_size: medium-sized

cdr3_nt: TGTGCCAGCAGTTTCCCGACAGGGAGCACTGAAGCTTTCTTT
cdr3_aa: CASSFPTGSTEAFF
j_call: TRBJ1-1
d_call: TRBD1
cdr3_length: 14
v_call: TRBV6-6
clone_size: few

cdr3_nt: TGTGCCAGCAGCCAAGTAATTACAGAATCGAACTATGGCTACACCTTC
cdr3_aa: CASSQVITESNYGYTF
j_call: TRBJ1-2
d_call: -
cdr3_length: 16
v_call: TRBV4-2
clone_size: few

cdr3_nt: TGTGCCAGCAGCGTAGCGGGGCTTAATTCACCCCTCCACTTT
cdr3_aa: CASSVAGLNSPLHF
j_call: TRBJ1-6
d_call: -
cdr3_length: 14
v_call: TRBV9
clone_size: -

cdr3_nt: TGTGCCAGCAGTGATGGAGGACTAGCGATTTCCTACGAGCAGTACTTC
cdr3_aa: CASSDGGLAISYEQYF
j_call: TRBJ2-7
d_call: TRBD2
cdr3_length: 16
v_call: TRBV2
clone_size: -

cdr3_nt: TGCGCCAGCAGCAAAAGTCCGGGTGGGGTATACGAGCAGTACTTC
cdr3_aa: CASSKSPGGVYEQYF
j_call: TRBJ2-7
d_call: -
cdr3_length: 15
v_call: TRBV4-1
clone_size: -

cdr3_nt: TGCGCCAGCAGCTTGCCGGGCACAGATACGCAGTATTTT
cdr3_aa: CASSLPGTDTQYF
j_call: TRBJ2-3
d_call: -
cdr3_length: 13
v_call: TRBV5-1
clone_size: many

cdr3_nt: TGTGCCAGCAGCCTCGGGACAGGCCTTACCTACGAGCAGTACTTC
cdr3_aa: CASSLGTGLTYEQYF
j_call: TRBJ2-7
d_call: TRBD1
cdr3_length: 15
v_call: TRBV7-9
clone_size: many

cdr3_nt: TGCAGTGCTAGAGATAAAGACAGACCTTCCTACGAGCAGTACTTC
cdr3_aa: CSARDKDRPSYEQYF
j_call: TRBJ2-7
d_call: -
cdr3_length: 15
v_call: TRBV20-1
clone_size: -

cdr3_nt: TGTGCCAGCAGCTTAGTGGTGGGGGCCCCCTACGAGCAGTACTTC
cdr3_aa: CASSLVVGAPYEQYF
j_call: TRBJ2-7
d_call: -
cdr3_length: 15
v_call: TRBV7-6
clone_size: -

cdr3_nt: TGCAGTGCTGACCTAGGAACAACTAACTATGGCTACACCTTC
cdr3_aa: CSADLGTTNYGYTF
j_call: TRBJ1-2
d_call: -
cdr3_length: 14
v_call: TRBV20-1
clone_size: -

cdr3_nt: TGTGCCAGCAGCTCCCAGGGTTTCTCTGGAAACACCATATATTTT
cdr3_aa: CASSSQGFSGNTIYF
j_call: TRBJ1-3
d_call: -
cdr3_length: 15
v_call: TRBV7-2
clone_size: -

cdr3_nt: TGTGCTAGTGGTGATGGGACAGGGAGGGATGAGCAGTTCTTC
cdr3_aa: CASGDGTGRDEQFF
j_call: TRBJ2-1
d_call: TRBD1
cdr3_length: 14
v_call: TRBV12-5
clone_size: many

cdr3_nt: TGCGCCAGCAGCCAAGACGGACAGAGCTACGAGCAGTACTTC
cdr3_aa: CASSQDGQSYEQYF
j_call: TRBJ2-7
d_call: -
cdr3_length: 14
v_call: TRBV4-1
clone_size: many

cdr3_nt: TGTGCCAGCAGCGTCCTAGCGGGGGGAATTGAGAATGAGCAGTTCTTC
cdr3_aa: CASSVLAGGIENEQFF
j_call: TRBJ2-1
d_call: TRBD2
cdr3_length: 16
v_call: TRBV5-6
clone_size: few

cdr3_nt: TGCAGTGCTATAGGAGGCTTCAGGAATACGCAGTATTTT
cdr3_aa: CSAIGGFRNTQYF
j_call: TRBJ2-3
d_call: -
cdr3_length: 13
v_call: TRBV20-1
clone_size: medium-sized

cdr3_nt: TGCGCCAGCAATCCGGGGGCTAACACTGAAGCTTTCTTT
cdr3_aa: CASNPGANTEAFF
j_call: TRBJ1-1
d_call: -
cdr3_length: 13
v_call: TRBV5-1
clone_size: -

cdr3_nt: TGTGCCAGCAGCTTGGCCCCAGGGGATCAGCCCCAGCATTTT
cdr3_aa: CASSLAPGDQPQHF
j_call: TRBJ1-5
d_call: -
cdr3_length: 14
v_call: TRBV5-6
clone_size: many

cdr3_nt: TGTGCCAGCAGGATTGACTGGGAAGAGACCCAGTACTTC
cdr3_aa: CASRIDWEETQYF
j_call: TRBJ2-5
d_call: -
cdr3_length: 13
v_call: TRBV7-9
clone_size: few

cdr3_nt: TGTGCCTGGAGTGGATTTGGCCCTACAGGGCCCGGAGGGTACTACAATGAGCAGTTCTTC
cdr3_aa: CAWSGFGPTGPGGYYNEQFF
j_call: TRBJ2-1
d_call: -
cdr3_length: 20
v_call: TRBV30
clone_size: medium-sized

cdr3_nt: TGTGCCAGTAGCCCCTCGAGCCCAGATACGCAGTATTTT
cdr3_aa: CASSPSSPDTQYF
j_call: TRBJ2-3
d_call: -
cdr3_length: 13
v_call: TRBV19
clone_size: many

cdr3_nt: TGTGCTAGTGGTTTATCAGGGGGCAGGGATGAGCAGTTCTTC
cdr3_aa: CASGLSGGRDEQFF
j_call: TRBJ2-1
d_call: TRBD1
cdr3_length: 14
v_call: TRBV12-5
clone_size: many

cdr3_nt: TGTGCCAGCAGCTTACAGGGCTGGGAGCAGTACTTC
cdr3_aa: CASSLQGWEQYF
j_call: TRBJ2-7
d_call: -
cdr3_length: 12
v_call: TRBV7-2
clone_size: few

cdr3_nt: TGTGCCAGCAGCTTACCGGCGGGGCGCTCCTACGAGCAGTACTTC
cdr3_aa: CASSLPAGRSYEQYF
j_call: TRBJ2-7
d_call: -
cdr3_length: 15
v_call: TRBV7-2
clone_size: -

cdr3_nt: TGTGCCATCAGTGAGTCCGTCAACAGGGGATATGGCTACACCTTC
cdr3_aa: CAISESVNRGYGYTF
j_call: TRBJ1-2
d_call: TRBD1
cdr3_length: 15
v_call: TRBV10-3
clone_size: many

cdr3_nt: TGCGCCAGCAGCCCCGGGACAACGTCCTACGAGCAGTACTTC
cdr3_aa: CASSPGTTSYEQYF
j_call: TRBJ2-7
d_call: -
cdr3_length: 14
v_call: TRBV5-1
clone_size: many

cdr3_nt: TGTGCCAGCAGTGACCCAGGGGTTAATGAGCAGTTCTTC
cdr3_aa: CASSDPGVNEQFF
j_call: TRBJ2-1
d_call: -
cdr3_length: 13
v_call: TRBV25-1
clone_size: medium-sized

cdr3_nt: TGTGCCAGCAGCGCGAGACCCAGGGGAAGGACCACAGATACGCAGTATTTT
cdr3_aa: CASSARPRGRTTDTQYF
j_call: TRBJ2-3
d_call: -
cdr3_length: 17
v_call: TRBV9
clone_size: few

cdr3_nt: TGCGCCAGCAGTGAGGCGGGGTTCGGCGGGGGGGATGATACGCAGTATTTT
cdr3_aa: CASSEAGFGGGDDTQYF
j_call: TRBJ2-3
d_call: TRBD2
cdr3_length: 17
v_call: TRBV10-1
clone_size: -